Below are 2 T cell receptor beta chains sequenced from a single sample in a study of blood T cell repertoires in COVID-19. Generated by immunoSEQ multiplex PCR, the TCRdb table keeps only in-frame clones and is missing some. The table lists under 250,000 clones, approximately 90% of them singletons. Sequenced material: peripheral blood. These receptors came from a woman aged 25 to 39 with COVID-19, enrolled during active disease.

The chain couples TRBV24-1 to TRBJ2-2, with 7 bases that match TRBD1. V dropped 3 bases and J dropped 8; count of bases not matched to a gene: 8. The germline V gene has CDR1 KGHDR and CDR2 SFDVKD. The CDR3 length is 15 residues. The CDR3 spells CATSDPAQGEGELFF. DNA for the CDR3: TGTGCCACCAGTGATCCTGCGCAGGGGGAAGGGGAGCTGTTTTTT.

The V call is TRBV28, the J call TRBJ1-6; tentative D call: TRBD1 (6 bases). Germline V gene sequence: CDR1 MDHEN, CDR2 SYDVKM. CDR3 size: 13 residues. With 6 bases removed from V and 10 bases from J, the gap between germline ends came to 13 bases. The CDR3 sequence: CASRPGVGSPLHF. CDR3 bases: TGTGCCAGCAGGCCAGGGGTAGGCTCACCCCTCCACTTT.